The entry that follows covers one TCR beta chain sequence. The antigen is not known. The source of the sample is a study of cytomegalovirus exposure and HLA in healthy donors. Study information: HLA-typed donors were the source of about 90 million unique TCRs held in an early data release.

The germline gives CDR1 GTSNPN, CDR2 SVGIG (reference sequence). V was pared by 3 bases and J by 0 bases, with 1 base of the junction left unmatched. The CDR3 consists of 14 residues. Study-wide points: The productive fraction for most TCR beta V segments was about 87% or about 30% in an earlier analysis.

PCR used 60 Vbeta primers and 13 Jbeta primers. Sequencing was performed with immunoSEQ multiplex PCR; in TCRdb, only in-frame clones are kept and a portion is missing. Here the sample spans about 110,000 clones, roughly 73% being singletons. The sequencing input was PBMCs. The chain carries TRBV30 and TRBJ2-2; 7 bases are shared with TRBD1. The sequence was collected from a woman aged 30 to 39 in good health and CMV-seronegative. The CDR3 bases are TGTGCCTGGAGGGGACAGCCGAACACCGGGGAGCTGTTTTTT. This codes for CAWRGQPNTGELFF.